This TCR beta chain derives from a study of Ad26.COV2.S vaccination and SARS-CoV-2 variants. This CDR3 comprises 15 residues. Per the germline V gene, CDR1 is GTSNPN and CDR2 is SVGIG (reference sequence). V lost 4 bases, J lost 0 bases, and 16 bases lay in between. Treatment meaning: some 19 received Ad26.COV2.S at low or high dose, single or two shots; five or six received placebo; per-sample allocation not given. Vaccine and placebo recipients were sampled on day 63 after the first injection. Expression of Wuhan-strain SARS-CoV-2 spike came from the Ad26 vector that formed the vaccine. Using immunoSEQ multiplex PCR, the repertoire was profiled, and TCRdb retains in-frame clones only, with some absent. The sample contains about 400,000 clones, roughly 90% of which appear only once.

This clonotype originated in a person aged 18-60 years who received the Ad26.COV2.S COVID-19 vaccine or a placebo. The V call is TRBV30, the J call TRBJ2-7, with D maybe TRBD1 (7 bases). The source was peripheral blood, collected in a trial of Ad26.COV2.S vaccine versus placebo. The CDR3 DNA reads TGTGCCTGGATGAAGGGCCAGGGGGGCTCCTACGAGCAGTACTTC. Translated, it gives CAWMKGQGGSYEQYF.